The 19 T cell receptor beta chains in this list originate from one sample, sequenced in a study of lymphopenia after photon versus proton radiotherapy. Sequencing used immunoSEQ multiplex PCR; TCRdb keeps in-frame clones, though not all of them. The repertoire holds 37,000 or so clones, roughly 84% seen once, with about 9.4% in the top ten. The input for sequencing was peripheral blood, taken from a patient treated with proton-based radiotherapy. These TCRs come from a woman aged 70-85 years with pancreatic cancer. Some clones in this sample may be carry-over from other donors' samples.

V gene TRBV28 combines with J gene TRBJ1-2; D is unclear. The germline CDR1 and CDR2 sequences are MDHEN and SYDVKM. The CDR3 has 14 residues. V was shortened by 4 bases and J by 6 bases, with 15 bases between the two germline ends. This chain's CDR3 is CASSSYGGLDGYTF. The CDR3, as DNA: TGTGCCAGCAGTTCGTACGGCGGTTTGGATGGCTACACCTTC.

The chain couples TRBV5-1 to TRBJ2-3, with 10 nucleotides matching TRBD2. The CDR3 runs 14 residues. V dropped 4 bases and J dropped 4; count of bases not matched to a gene: 3. Germline CDR1 is SGHRS and CDR2 is YFSETQ. CDR3: CASSILAGADTQYF. The DNA of the CDR3 is TGCGCCAGCAGCATCCTAGCGGGAGCAGATACGCAGTATTTT. The whole variable domain, remainder taken from reference TRBV5-1 and TRBJ2-3, is KAGVTQTPRYLIKTRGQQVTLSCSPISGHRSVSWYQQTPGQGLQFLFEYFSETQRNKGNFPGRFSGRQFSNSRSEMNVSTLELGDSALYLCASSILAGADTQYFGPGTRLTVL.

The chain employs TRBV30 and TRBJ1-1, with D perhaps matching TRBD1 (5 bases). The CDR3 is 13 residues long. Germline CDR1 reads GTSNPN; CDR2 reads SVGIG (reference sequence). Trimming shortened V by 4 bases and J by 4 bases, and 13 bases separated the two germline ends. The CDR3 sequence: CAWTTGTGTEAFF. Written as DNA, the CDR3 is TGTGCCTGGACCACAGGAACTGGCACTGAAGCTTTCTTT.

Here the CDR3 reads CASSQDSGRVQETQYF. The CDR3 DNA is TGCGCCAGCAGCCAAGATAGCGGGAGGGTCCAAGAGACCCAGTACTTC. The chain has TRBV4-1 and TRBJ2-5; 11 bases match TRBD2. The junction had 1 base not matched to a gene; V was cut back by 0 bases and J by 1 base. Germline V CDR1 and CDR2: MGHRA, YSYEKL. This CDR3 contains 16 residues.

The chain links TRBV6-5 to TRBJ2-2; D might be TRBD1 (6 bases). Looked up from germline, CDR1 is MNHEY and CDR2 is SVGAGI. The CDR3 length is 15 residues. With 5 bases removed from V and 5 bases from J, the gap between germline ends came to 15 bases. In DNA, the CDR3 is TGTGCCAGCAGTACTCAGGGGAGTAGAACCGGGGAGCTGTTTTTT. Its protein product is CASSTQGSRTGELFF.

This rearrangement joins TRBV7-2 to TRBJ1-2, with 7 bases that match TRBD1. Germline-derived CDR1 and CDR2 are SGHTA and FQGNSA. With 1 base clipped from V and 5 bases from J, the junction kept 1 base outside the gene matches. This CDR3 has 13 amino acids. CDR3 bases: TGTGCCAGCAGCTTAGGGACAGGATATGGCTACACCTTC. It translates to CASSLGTGYGYTF.

The chain links TRBV29-1 to TRBJ1-1; TRBD1 agrees at 7 bases. V was clipped by 5 bases and J by 0 bases; unmatched bases: 3. Germline values: CDR1 SQVTM, CDR2 ANQGSEA. CDR3 size: 13 residues. The CDR3: CSVRQGMNTEAFF. The CDR3 DNA is TGCAGCGTTAGACAGGGTATGAACACTGAAGCTTTCTTT.

The CDR3, as DNA: TGCGCCAGCAGCTTGGGCAACTCCTACGAGCAGTACTTC. Translated, it gives CASSLGNSYEQYF. The rearrangement links TRBV5-1 to TRBJ2-7; the D is unclear. This CDR3 comprises 13 residues. Germline V gives CDR1 SGHRS, CDR2 YFSETQ. The ends were cut back, 0 bases at V and 0 bases at J, with 4 bases in the middle.

The gene calls are TRBV28 and TRBJ1-4; D unresolved. CDR3 length: 15 amino acids. Trimming took 8 bases from V and 9 from J, leaving 22 bases between them. CDR1 MDHEN and CDR2 SYDVKM come from the germline V gene. This chain's CDR3 is CASQRVGQVEQKLFF. As DNA, the CDR3 is TGTGCCAGCCAAAGGGTCGGGCAGGTGGAACAAAAACTGTTTTTT.

This chain joins TRBV11-1 and TRBJ1-2; D is unclear. Germline CDR1 reads SGHAT; CDR2 reads FQDESV (reference sequence). Between the trimmed V and J ends, which lost 3 bases and 8 bases, there was a span of 13 bases. The CDR3 runs 13 residues. The CDR3 DNA is TGTGCCAGCAGCTTTAGCCCGCAGGCGGGCTACACCTTC. It codes for CASSFSPQAGYTF.

The rearrangement joins TRBV11-2 to TRBJ2-4; no definite D call. V dropped 0 bases and J dropped 2 bases, with 14 bases sitting between them. The CDR3 runs to 17 residues. Germline CDR1 is SGHAT and CDR2 is FQNNGV. DNA of the CDR3: TGTGCCAGCAGCTTAGATTGGCCCTCCTCCTCCAAAAACATTCAGTACTTC. Protein sequence: CASSLDWPSSSKNIQYF.

V usage is TRBV7-3 and J usage is TRBJ2-7, with D possibly being TRBD2 (5 bases). Germline V gene sequence: CDR1 SGHTA, CDR2 FQGTGA. This CDR3 has 13 residues. Trimming took 1 base from V and 1 from J, leaving 5 bases between them. The CDR3 loop is CASSLRESYEQYF. CDR3 coding DNA: TGTGCCAGCAGCTTAAGGGAGTCCTACGAGCAGTACTTC. The entire variable domain, with the rest obtained from reference TRBV7-3 and TRBJ2-7, is as follows: GAGVSQTPSNKVTEKGKYVELRCDPISGHTALYWYRQSLGQGPEFLIYFQGTGAADDSGLPNDRFFAVRPEGSVSTLKIQRTERGDSAVYLCASSLRESYEQYFGPGTRLTVT.

This chain connects TRBV27 to TRBJ1-1; D is perhaps TRBD1 (6 bases). V was pared by 6 bases and J by 4 bases, with 12 bases between. The CDR3 is 13 residues long. Germline lookup yields CDR1 MNHEY and CDR2 SMNVEV (reference sequence). CDR3 residues: CASRITGSTEAFF. DNA for the CDR3: TGTGCCAGCAGGATAACAGGGTCCACTGAAGCTTTCTTT.

The rearrangement joins TRBV30 to TRBJ2-2; 8 bases are shared with TRBD1. Germline V gives CDR1 GTSNPN, CDR2 SVGIG (reference sequence). This CDR3 has 15 residues. V shed 3 bases, J shed 6 bases, and the junction held 9 bases outside the gene matches. Written as DNA, the CDR3 is TGTGCCTGGAGGGGCGGGACAGGAGGACCCGGGGAGCTGTTTTTT. Translated: CAWRGGTGGPGELFF.

The rearrangement links TRBV9 to TRBJ2-5; D gene unclear. Trimming left V 8 bases short and J 2 bases short, with 13 bases between. Germline V CDR1 and CDR2: SGDLS, YYNGEE. The CDR3 is made up of 13 amino acids. CDR3 nucleotides: TGTGCCAGTTTATGTGAACCACAAGAGACCCAGTACTTC. This codes for CASLCEPQETQYF.

This chain joins TRBV28 and TRBJ2-1, with D perhaps TRBD1 or TRBD2 (6 bases each). Germline V gives CDR1 MDHEN, CDR2 SYDVKM. The CDR3 totals 17 residues. Trimming removed 6 bases at V and 3 bases at J, with 21 bases between. CDR3 protein: CASSPDGHRDFYNEQFF. CDR3 in DNA: TGTGCCAGCAGCCCCGATGGCCACAGGGACTTCTACAATGAGCAGTTCTTC.

The chain employs TRBV5-1 and TRBJ2-1, with 12 positions matching TRBD2. Germline assignment: CDR1 SGHRS and CDR2 YFSETQ. The CDR3 spans 15 residues. Losses at the gene ends were 4 bases for V and 3 bases for J; bases not matched to a gene: 2. The CDR3 nucleotides read TGCGCCAGCAGCCGGACTAGCGGGAACTACAATGAGCAGTTCTTC. Translated, it gives CASSRTSGNYNEQFF.

The chain couples TRBV29-1 to TRBJ2-2; 7 positions agree with TRBD2. Germline values: CDR1 SQVTM, CDR2 ANQGSEA. This CDR3 has 14 residues. The V segment lost 7 bases and the J segment 3 bases; nucleotides outside the gene matches: 8. In nucleotides, the CDR3 is TGCAGCGCCCTGGGAGGGGAAGACACCGGGGAGCTGTTTTTT. It encodes CSALGGEDTGELFF.

The V gene is TRBV5-6, the J gene TRBJ2-7, with D possibly matching TRBD1 (5 bases). The CDR3 length is 16 residues. Germline CDR1 reads SGHDT; CDR2 reads YYEEEE. V gave up 3 bases and J gave up 2 bases, with 18 bases separating them. The CDR3 region is CASSSWWQGRAYEQYF. CDR3 nucleotides: TGTGCCAGCAGCTCCTGGTGGCAGGGAAGAGCCTACGAGCAGTACTTC.